Below, 17 T cell receptor beta chains from the same sample are listed, as sequenced in a study of CD8+ T cells in alopecia areata. It was cDNA, reverse transcribed from extracted RNA, that served as the sequencing template. TCRdb's table, derived via immunoSEQ multiplex PCR, lists solely in-frame clones and lacks some. This sample has roughly 250,000 clones, with 65% to 70% found just once. Sample: CD4+ T cells sorted from blood, taken at week 0. These receptors were taken from a human donor with alopecia areata.

The V and J genes are TRBV18 and TRBJ2-7; D remains ambiguous. The CDR3 has 14 residues. Germline V gives CDR1 KGHSH, CDR2 LQKENI. V was cut by 5 bases and J by 2 bases, with 13 bases left in between. The CDR3 protein is CASSSISGAYEQYF. For the CDR3, the DNA is TGTGCCAGCTCATCGATTTCAGGTGCCTACGAGCAGTACTTC.

This clone is a singleton in its sample. The chain combines TRBV30 with TRBJ1-5; a weak D match, TRBD1 (6 bases). The CDR3 spans 15 residues. Germline lookup yields CDR1 GTSNPN and CDR2 SVGIG (reference sequence). V shed 3 bases and J shed 4 bases, with 16 bases lying between them. CDR3 sequence reads: CAWSPTRTANQPQHF. CDR3 sequence (DNA): TGTGCCTGGAGCCCAACAAGGACAGCAAATCAGCCCCAGCATTTT. The variable domain in full, completed from reference TRBV30 and TRBJ1-5, reads SQTIHQWPATLVQPVGSPLSLECTVEGTSNPNLYWYRQAAGRGLQLLFYSVGIGQISSEVPQNLSASRPQDRQFILSSKKLLLSDSGFYLCAWSPTRTANQPQHFGDGTRLSIL.

The chain is built from TRBV27 and TRBJ2-7; tentatively, D is TRBD1 (6 bases). The CDR3 has 14 amino acids. V dropped 10 bases and J dropped 2 bases, with 18 bases sitting between them. CDR1 is MNHEY and CDR2 is SMNVEV in the germline V gene (reference sequence). CDR3 coding DNA: TGTGCCATCCGCAGAACAGGGTTCGCCTACGAGCAGTACTTC. As protein: CAIRRTGFAYEQYF.

V is TRBV30 and J is TRBJ1-2; no firm D call. Trimming removed 2 bases from V and 8 bases from J, with 15 bases in between. The CDR3 extends over 13 amino acids. Germline assignment: CDR1 GTSNPN and CDR2 SVGIG (reference sequence). Written as DNA, the CDR3 is TGTGCCTGGAGTCGCCAGGCCCTTACGGGCTACACCTTC. Translating gives CAWSRQALTGYTF. Full variable domain (missing parts from reference TRBV30 and TRBJ1-2): SQTIHQWPATLVQPVGSPLSLECTVEGTSNPNLYWYRQAAGRGLQLLFYSVGIGQISSEVPQNLSASRPQDRQFILSSKKLLLSDSGFYLCAWSRQALTGYTFGSGTRLTVV.

This clone was seen only a few times. The rearrangement links TRBV2 to TRBJ1-5, with D unclear. Germline CDR1 SNHLY, CDR2 FYNNEI. The CDR3 is made up of 14 amino acids. The germline V and J ends were trimmed by 8 bases and 3 bases, with 14 bases remaining between them. The CDR3 reads CASDDGFNNQPQHF. The DNA of the CDR3 is TGTGCCAGCGATGACGGTTTTAACAATCAGCCCCAGCATTTT.

V usage is TRBV29-1 and J usage is TRBJ1-1; weak D call: TRBD1 (5 bases). V was cut by 6 bases and J by 4 bases, with 15 bases left in between. Germline CDR1 SQVTM, CDR2 ANQGSEA. CDR3 length: 13 amino acids. This CDR3 reads CSVGRERGTEAFF. The CDR3 coding sequence is TGCAGCGTGGGACGGGAAAGGGGCACTGAAGCTTTCTTT.

This clone was counted between two and nine times. This chain joins TRBV15 and TRBJ2-2, with D tentatively TRBD2 (6 bases). Germline values: CDR1 LNHNV, CDR2 YYDKDF (reference sequence). Trimming cost V 4 bases and J 3 bases, with 18 bases left between them. This CDR3 is 17 amino acids long. The CDR3 region has the DNA TGTGCCACCAGCAACAACTTGCAGGGAGGCGACACCGGGGAGCTGTTTTTT. Its translation is CATSNNLQGGDTGELFF.

The rearrangement links TRBV5-1 to TRBJ2-1; no definite D call. V shed 6 bases and J shed 4 bases, with 14 bases lying between them. CDR1 is SGHRS, CDR2 YFSETQ, per germline. This CDR3 has 14 residues. The CDR3 bases are TGCGCCAGCAAGGCGTCACCAACTTACAATGAGCAGTTCTTC. Amino acid sequence: CASKASPTYNEQFF.

The V and J genes are TRBV5-1 and TRBJ2-1, with TRBD2 identical over 10 bases. The CDR3 is 16 amino acids. The V and J ends lost 4 bases and 3 bases, in that order; junction bases with no gene match: 7. CDR1 SGHRS and CDR2 YFSETQ come from the germline V gene. The CDR3, as DNA: TGCGCCAGCAGCGCGCAACTAGCGGGGCTCTACAATGAGCAGTTCTTC. As protein: CASSAQLAGLYNEQFF.

V and J are TRBV10-3 and TRBJ2-2; weak D call: TRBD1 (5 bases). CDR3 length: 16 residues. CDR1 and CDR2 from the germline V gene are ENHRY and SYGVKD. V gave up 2 bases and J gave up 5 bases, with 15 bases separating them. The CDR3, as DNA: TGTGCCATCAGTGAGCCGGGCAGGGTCCTAACCGGGGAGCTGTTTTTT. It yields the protein CAISEPGRVLTGELFF.

This clone has only a few counts. The rearrangement joins TRBV11-2 to TRBJ1-6; TRBD1 is a possible D gene (5 bases). The germline V gene has CDR1 SGHAT and CDR2 FQNNGV. Trimming removed 5 bases at V and 0 bases at J, with 11 bases between. This CDR3 has 16 residues. CDR3 coding DNA: TGTGCCAGCAGCAGAAGGACAAGCTCCTATAATTCACCCCTCCACTTT. This gives the protein CASSRRTSSYNSPLHF.

The chain links TRBV7-3 to TRBJ2-1; the D is unclear. The CDR3 loop spans 14 amino acids. V gave up 10 bases and J gave up 0 bases, with 13 bases separating them. The germline V gene encodes CDR1 SGHTA and CDR2 FQGTGA. CDR3 nucleotide sequence: TGTGCCACCTCCCCCCAAAGCTCCTACAATGAGCAGTTCTTC. Amino acid sequence: CATSPQSSYNEQFF.

This chain connects TRBV5-6 to TRBJ2-7, with TRBD2 as a possible D gene (5 bases). Trimming removed 1 base at V and 3 bases at J, with 14 bases between. Germline assignment: CDR1 SGHDT and CDR2 YYEEEE. The CDR3 loop spans 15 amino acids. The CDR3 sequence is CASSLNLRGNYEQYF. CDR3 DNA: TGTGCCAGCAGCTTGAACCTCCGGGGAAACTACGAGCAGTACTTC.

J is TRBJ2-3 and V is TRBV5-1; 7 positions match TRBD1. The V and J ends lost 5 bases and 1 base, in that order; junction bases with no gene match: 7. Germline V gives CDR1 SGHRS, CDR2 YFSETQ. This CDR3 spans 15 amino acids. The CDR3 nucleotides are TGCGCCAGCAGTTCCATAGGACAGGGCACAGATACGCAGTATTTT. Its protein is CASSSIGQGTDTQYF.

This chain joins TRBV29-1 and TRBJ1-5; maybe TRBD1 (5 bases). This CDR3 spans 13 amino acids. Germline V gives CDR1 SQVTM, CDR2 ANQGSEA. With 4 bases removed from V and 0 bases from J, the gap between germline ends came to 7 bases. Here the CDR3 DNA reads TGCAGCGTTGGAGACAGTAGCAATCAGCCCCAGCATTTT. Translation: CSVGDSSNQPQHF.

This clone was found a few times. V usage is TRBV15 and J usage is TRBJ1-2; TRBD1 is a possible D gene (6 bases). Germline CDR1 and CDR2: LNHNV and YYDKDF (reference sequence). The germline V and J ends were trimmed by 3 bases and 8 bases, with 19 bases remaining between them. The length of the CDR3 is 15 residues. The DNA of the CDR3 is TGTGCCACCAGCAGTCCCCCCACAGGGTTGAGGGGCTACACCTTC. Protein sequence: CATSSPPTGLRGYTF.

This sequence joins TRBV29-1 and TRBJ1-1; a weak D match, TRBD1 (6 bases). The CDR3 loop spans 14 amino acids. Trimming removed 5 bases from V and 0 bases from J, with 13 bases in between. CDR1 is SQVTM, CDR2 ANQGSEA, per germline. As DNA, the CDR3 is TGCAGCGTTCGTTCGAGACAGGTGAACACTGAAGCTTTCTTT. Residues: CSVRSRQVNTEAFF.